The sequence of this TCR beta chain was determined in a study of T cell repertoires in aging, cancer and after chemotherapy (dated by TCRdb to the late 2010s). Regarding the complete study: Donors spanned six age groups from 30 or younger to 70 or older, with at least three individuals per group. In total, the full dataset held millions of TCR reads. Control TCR repertoires from healthy donors were recorded across several months to years, and re-sampling revealed clear clonal overlap. A cohort of 200 to 250 cancer patients (more than 90 with hematological and some 120 with solid cancers) was assembled, and roughly 98 healthy donors were included as a reference group. To look at immunoaging and at how T cells reconstitute after chemotherapy, the study profiled TCR beta repertoires in peripheral blood from both healthy donors and cancer patients.

V lost 2 bases and J lost 6 bases; the stretch between them is 10 bases long. From cysteine to phenylalanine, the CDR3 is 13 amino acids long. Only the CDR3 region is kept as DNA, spanning 39 bases read in frame from base 1. CDR1 MNHEY and CDR2 SVGAGI were looked up in the germline V gene. TCR beta rearrangements were amplified from genomic DNA extracted from peripheral blood rather than from sorted cells or RNA. Judged by its sample share, this clonotype qualifies as medium-sized (0.01 to 0.1%). This clone's antigen is unknown. It has no much larger one-base neighbor in the sample; base qualities were not kept. Paper-wide results and their limitations: Significantly lower blood TCR diversity and higher clonality were observed in untreated patients with hematological or solid cancers than in age-matched healthy donors. In both cancer cohorts, the median generation probability rose over the chemotherapy interval, which suggests that the repertoire was reconstituted through rebound thymic output. It was noted by the authors that conclusions about immunological memory after chemotherapy cannot be drawn from the repertoire data. In healthy donors, the decline in TCR diversity with age was mainly due to loss of richness, whereas in cancer patients loss of evenness also played a role.

Rearranged TRB sequences spanning V, D and J segments were amplified by multiplex touch-down PCR using a mixed TRB-A/B primer pool. Illumina adapters and sample indices were attached to the amplicons in two consecutive PCR reactions using Phusion HS II polymerase. Amplicons were gel-purified with the NucleoSpin Gel and PCR Clean-up kit, then checked with Qubit and an Agilent 2100 Bioanalyzer. The libraries were sequenced on an Illumina MiSeq with 600-cycle, single-indexed, paired-end runs. The source study handled its data this way. MiXCR versions 2.12 and 3.0.5 were used to process TRB sequences. A clone was defined as each unique CDR3 nucleotide sequence, and only productive sequences supported by at least two reads were kept. Repertoire metrics included Shannon diversity, evenness, clonality (one minus evenness), and alpha-parameterized diversity profiles from alpha 0 to 5. Generation probabilities of clones in paired pre- and post-chemotherapy samples were computed with the IGoR algorithm. Clones were called with MiXCR by TCRdb after fastp trimmed the public reads at Q25, and only in-frame beta chains were retained. Identical CDR3 proteins give one entry, which carries the most common genes and DNA. The V and J calls shown here were made by TCRdb, not taken from the authors' results. Within this sample are approximately 13,000 distinct CDR3 sequences, with 20% to 25% of them counted one time only. Of the sample, less than 7.5% is held by the ten largest clones.

The sequenced sample was blood. This clonotype was obtained from a human donor in good health. The chain couples TRBV6-5 to TRBJ1-2; a tentative D call is TRBD1 (6 bases match). The CDR3 protein: CASSYGNRDGYTF. The nucleotide sequence is given as TGTGCCAGCAGTTACGGAAACAGGGATGGCTACACCTTC.